Shown below are 24 T cell receptor beta chains from a single sample sequenced in a study of tumor and adjacent non-tumor tissue in lung cancer. No cell sorting was done before RNA was extracted from the tissue. A modified ARM-PCR protocol with three rounds of nested PCR amplified TCRbeta. One entry per CDR3 protein, called by TCRdb with MiXCR from the multiplex PCR reads. Of more than 85,000 distinct CDR3 sequences detected, roughly three fifths appear once; the ten largest clones hold over 12%. Sequenced: lung tumor tissue. All receptors come from a man in his 70s with non-small cell lung cancer.

V is TRBV11-1 and J is TRBJ2-5, with D possibly being TRBD2 (6 bases). The germline V gene encodes CDR1 SGHAT and CDR2 FQDESV (reference sequence). The CDR3 contains 14 residues. The CDR3 region has the DNA TGTGTCAGTACCGGGGGTGATCCACAAGAGACCCAGTACTTC. Translating it yields CVSTGGDPQETQYF.

Comments on this clonotype: Germline and junction disagree at one end, which may indicate a read error. V is TRBV11-2 and J is TRBJ2-5; possible D gene TRBD1, 5 bases. The CDR3 spans 15 residues. The germline V gene encodes CDR1 SGHAT and CDR2 FQNNGV. The DNA of the CDR3 is TGTGCCAGCGGCTGGACCAGAACAGGCCAAGAGACCCGGTACTTC. Translation: CASGWTRTGQETRYF.

The chain uses TRBV11-2 and TRBJ2-3; 7 nucleotides align to TRBD2. After removal of 7 bases from V and 5 bases from J, the junction contained 12 bases not matched to a gene. The germline V gene has CDR1 SGHAT and CDR2 FQNNGV. The length of the CDR3 is 15 residues. CDR3 bases: TGTGCCAGCAACCCCGTCGGGGGGATCAGAGATACGCAGTATTTT. This gives the protein CASNPVGGIRDTQYF.

Points on this clonotype: An end of the junction differs from the germline gene, which may be a read error. The CDR3 region is CARSFGGSTSGNTIYF. The CDR3 nucleotides are TGTGCCAGGAGCTTTGGAGGGTCAACTTCTGGAAACACCATATATTTT. The J gene is TRBJ1-3, the V gene TRBV5-4, with no clear D. Germline assignment: CDR1 SGHNT and CDR2 YYREEE (reference sequence). The CDR3 sequence is 16 residues long.

In this sample, this clonotype turned up many times. The chain employs TRBV6-5 and TRBJ2-7; perhaps D is TRBD1 or TRBD2 (6 bases each). Trimming stripped 6 bases from V and 5 bases from J, with 14 bases between. CDR3 length: 13 amino acids. Germline loops: CDR1 MNHEY, CDR2 SVGAGI. The CDR3 DNA sequence: TGTGCCAGCAGCCTGGAGAGGGGGGACGAGCAGTACTTC. Its protein is CASSLERGDEQYF.

About this clonotype: This may come from a read error, since a much larger clone is one base off. The chain links TRBV7-9 to TRBJ1-2; no firm D call. Trimming took 5 bases from V and 0 from J, leaving 16 bases between them. CDR1 is SEHNR and CDR2 is FQNEAQ in the germline V gene (reference sequence). This CDR3 is built from 16 residues. The DNA for the CDR3 is TGTGCCAGCAGCCCCGCCGAGATAGGGCCTAACTATGGCTACACCTTC. Translation: CASSPAEIGPNYGYTF.

This clonotype was counted a single time. The chain links TRBV4-2 to TRBJ2-7; TRBD2 is a possible D gene (5 bases). The CDR3 is made up of 13 amino acids. Germline assignment: CDR1 LGHNA and CDR2 YNFKEQ. V was cut by 4 bases and J by 6 bases, with 13 bases left in between. In DNA, the CDR3 is TGTGCCAGCAGCCTGGGAGTTATTCGCGAGCAGTACTTC. Amino acids: CASSLGVIREQYF.

The chain uses TRBV10-2 and TRBJ2-1; D not resolved. Germline lookup yields CDR1 WSHSY and CDR2 SAAADI. This CDR3 contains 11 residues. Trimming took off 3 bases at V and 7 bases at J, with 4 bases between the two ends. The CDR3 loop is CASSEKNEQFF. CDR3 nucleotide sequence: TGCGCCAGCAGTGAAAAGAATGAGCAGTTCTTC.

As regards this clonotype: The germline gene is not matched at one end of the junction; a read error may be the cause. The J gene is TRBJ2-7, the V gene TRBV11-2; D is possibly TRBD1 (5 bases). This CDR3 comprises 14 residues. The germline CDR1 and CDR2 sequences are SGHAT and FQNNGV. The CDR3 bases are TGTGCCGGCAGCTTAGGAGACAGAAGCTACGTGCAGTACTTC. The encoded protein is CAGSLGDRSYVQYF.

This chain links TRBV5-8 with TRBJ1-4, with D unclear. The CDR3 runs to 12 residues. Germline CDR1 reads SGHTS; CDR2 reads YDEGEE. V lost 4 bases and J lost 10, with 11 bases in between. CDR3 sequence (DNA): TGTGCCAGCAGCCGTGCCGGGAGAAAACTGTTTTTT. It codes for CASSRAGRKLFF.

In the case of this clonotype: The junction shows a germline mismatch at one end, possibly a read error. V usage is TRBV11-1 and J usage is TRBJ2-2, with D hard to call. The CDR3 has 14 amino acids. Germline V gives CDR1 SGHAT, CDR2 FQDESV (reference sequence). CDR3 sequence: CVSSLAPGPGELFF. In DNA, the CDR3 is TGTGTCAGCAGTTTAGCTCCGGGCCCCGGGGAGCTGTTTTTT.

A word on this clonotype: One end of the junction fails to match germline, which may point to a read error. This rearrangement joins TRBV29-1 to TRBJ1-3; TRBD1 might be the D (6 bases). The CDR3 contains 15 residues. Germline CDR1 is SQVTM and CDR2 is ANQGSEA. CDR3 DNA sequence: TGTAGCGTAGGTTCCGGGGGGGCCTCTGGAAACACCATATATTTT. It translates to CSVGSGGASGNTIYF.

This clonotype was counted many times. CDR3 in amino acids: CASTRVGNSYEQYF. In nucleotides, the CDR3 is TGTGCCAGCACCCGGGTGGGGAACTCCTACGAGCAGTACTTC. The gene calls are TRBV6-1 and TRBJ2-7; no firm D call. CDR1 is MNHNS and CDR2 is SASEGT in the germline V gene. The V gene lost 7 bases and the J gene lost 0 bases, with 13 bases spanning the gap. This CDR3 has 14 amino acids.

CDR3 sequence (DNA): TGTGCCAGCAGTTTGGACAGACGCAGCGGGGAGCTGTTTTTT. Protein sequence: CASSLDRRSGELFF. V usage is TRBV28 and J usage is TRBJ2-2, with D maybe TRBD1 (6 bases). CDR1 is MDHEN and CDR2 is SYDVKM in the germline V gene. V was cut by 3 bases and J by 7 bases, with 12 bases left in between. CDR3 length: 14 amino acids.

The rearrangement links TRBV29-1 to TRBJ1-1, with no clear D. This CDR3 spans 12 amino acids. Germline V gene data show CDR1 as SQVTM and CDR2 as ANQGSEA. In DNA, the CDR3 is TGCGACGTTGGGCGGGTGAACACTGAAGCTTTCTTT. Protein product: CDVGRVNTEAFF. The variable domain in full, completed from reference TRBV29-1 and TRBJ1-1, reads SAVISQKPSRDICQRGTSLTIQCQVDSQVTMMFWYRQQPGQSLTLIATANQGSEATYESGFVIDKFPISRPNLTFSTLTVSNMSPEDSSIYLCDVGRVNTEAFFGQGTRLTVV.

This clonotype was recorded a few times. This chain joins TRBV7-9 and TRBJ2-5; TRBD1 aligns across 7 bases. Trimming cost V 5 bases and J 4 bases; bases outside gene matches: 4. This CDR3 region has 13 residues. From germline, CDR1 is SEHNR and CDR2 FQNEAQ (reference sequence). The CDR3 DNA reads TGTGCCAGCAGCAAGGGACAGATAGAGACCCAGTACTTC. Translating gives CASSKGQIETQYF.

This clonotype was seen once. Being one base from a much bigger clone, this may be a read error. The chain uses TRBV6-1 and TRBJ2-2; tentatively, D is TRBD2 (5 bases). This CDR3 is 13 amino acids long. Per germline, CDR1 MNHNS and CDR2 SASEGT. The CDR3 DNA sequence: TGTGTCAGCAGTGACTATAACACCGGGGAGCTGTTTTTT. Its translation: CVSSDYNTGELFF.

The gene calls are TRBV6-1 and TRBJ2-5; 7 bases are shared with TRBD2. Germline CDR1 is MNHNS and CDR2 is SASEGT. The CDR3 is made up of 13 amino acids. Here the CDR3 DNA reads TGTGTCGGCAGTCGGACTAGAGGGGAGACCCAGTACTTC. Translation: CVGSRTRGETQYF.

This clonotype was detected only a few times. Given a much more abundant clone one base away, this may be a read error. The V and J genes are TRBV4-2 and TRBJ2-3; D gene uncertain. Germline-derived CDR1 and CDR2 are LGHNA and YNFKEQ. The CDR3 totals 15 residues. The CDR3 here is CASSQDWVYTDMQYF. The CDR3 nucleotides read TGTGCCAGCAGCCAAGATTGGGTCTACACAGATATGCAGTATTTT.

A note on this clonotype: This clone may be a read error of a much larger clone one base away. V and J are TRBV11-2 and TRBJ1-1; 7 bases fit TRBD1. V lost 11 bases, J lost 5 bases, and 14 bases stayed unmatched. The CDR3 is 14 residues long. CDR1 is SGHAT and CDR2 is FQNNGV in the germline V gene. The CDR3 DNA reads TGTGCCGGCAACCACCCGACAGGGACAACTGAAGCTTTCTTT. Translating it yields CAGNHPTGTTEAFF.

Concerning this clonotype: Relative to the germline gene, one junction end is altered; a read error may explain this. The V gene is TRBV11-2, the J gene TRBJ2-1; D not resolved. The length of the CDR3 is 12 residues. The germline CDR1 and CDR2 sequences are SGHAT and FQNNGV. The CDR3 DNA sequence: TGTACCAGTAGATTAACTCGAGATGAGCAGTTCTTC. Translation gives CTSRLTRDEQFF.

This clonotype was counted many times. The chain has TRBV25-1 and TRBJ2-1; D gene uncertain. V lost 9 bases and J 8 bases, leaving 11 bases between the germline ends. Germline V gives CDR1 MGHDK, CDR2 SYGVNS. This CDR3 is built from 11 residues. The CDR3 loop is CASSRLDEQFF. Here the CDR3 DNA reads TGTGCCAGTAGTCGGTTGGATGAGCAGTTCTTC.

The CDR3 DNA reads TGTGCCAGCAGCTTAGCACTGCGTATTGGGGCCAACGTCCTGACTTTC. As protein: CASSLALRIGANVLTF. The J gene is TRBJ2-6, the V gene TRBV7-8, with D unresolved. The V gene's germline CDR1 is SGHVS and CDR2 FQNEAQ. CDR3 length: 16 amino acids. V was shortened by 0 bases and J by 3 bases, with 9 bases between the two germline ends.

A remark on this clonotype: Relative to the germline gene, one junction end is altered; a read error may explain this. The chain recombines TRBV7-8 with TRBJ1-1, with a possible D match to TRBD1 (6 bases). Germline V gives CDR1 SGHVS, CDR2 FQNEAQ. This CDR3 spans 15 amino acids. The CDR3 is CVSSPTSGGRTEAFF. In nucleotides, the CDR3 is TGTGTCAGCAGCCCGACCTCCGGGGGGCGAACTGAAGCTTTCTTT.